This T cell receptor (beta chain) was recovered during a study of T-cell reconstitution after alpha-beta-depleted transplantation in children. The study's findings and limits: T-cell counts and diversity at one year post-transplant came mainly from newly produced T cells. In some patients, recipient T cells and intrathymic progenitors surviving conditioning explained high day-60 diversity.

Germline CDR1 and CDR2: SGHRS and YFSETQ. V was shortened by 1 base and J by 4 bases, with 20 bases between the two germline ends. The CDR3 runs 17 residues. Preparation of the TCRbeta library involved a method that used unique molecular identifiers. TCRdb passed the PCR reads through MiXCR, listing each CDR3 protein once. The table has 5,000 to 6,500 distinct CDR3 sequences, roughly 14% seen once. Sample share makes this clonotype medium-sized (0.01 to 0.1%). What it binds is not known. This chain links TRBV5-1 with TRBJ1-2; a possible D gene is TRBD1 (5 bases). This clonotype was obtained from a boy aged 10-17 years with acute lymphoblastic leukemia, due to receive a stem cell transplant. Source: PBMCs, taken before TCRalphabeta/CD19-depleted stem cell transplant. The CDR3 region has the DNA TGCGCCAGCAGCTTGAGAATCGGGGCGCAGGAGATCTATGGCTACACCTTC. The encoded protein is CASSLRIGAQEIYGYTF.